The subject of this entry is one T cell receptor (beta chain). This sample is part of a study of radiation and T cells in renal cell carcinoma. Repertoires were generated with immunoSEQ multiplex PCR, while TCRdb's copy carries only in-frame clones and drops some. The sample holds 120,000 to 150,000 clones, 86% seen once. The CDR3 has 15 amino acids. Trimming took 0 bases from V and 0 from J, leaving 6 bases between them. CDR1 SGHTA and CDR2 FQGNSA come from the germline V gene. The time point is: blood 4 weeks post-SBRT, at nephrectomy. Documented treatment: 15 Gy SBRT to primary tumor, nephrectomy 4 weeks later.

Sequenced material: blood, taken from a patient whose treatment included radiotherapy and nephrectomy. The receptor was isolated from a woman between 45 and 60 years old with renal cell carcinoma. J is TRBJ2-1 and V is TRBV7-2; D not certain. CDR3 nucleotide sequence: TGTGCCAGCAGCTTAGCGAGTGCCTCCTACAATGAGCAGTTCTTC. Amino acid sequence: CASSLASASYNEQFF. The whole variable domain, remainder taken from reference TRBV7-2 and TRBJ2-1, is GAGVSQSPSNKVTEKGKDVELRCDPISGHTALYWYRQSLGQGLEFLIYFQGNSAPDKSGLPSDRFSAERTGGSVSTLTIQRTQQEDSAVYLCASSLASASYNEQFFGPGTRLTVL.